These T cell receptor beta chains were read from a single sample in a study of blood T cells in healthy people across ages. TCRdb itself ran the 5' RACE reads through MiXCR, one entry per CDR3 protein. This table holds 1.5 million to 2 million distinct CDR3 sequences, 39% found once. The source material was blood. Every receptor here comes from a human donor in good health. Both conserved end residues are part of each CDR3. A D gene is named only where the DNA matches it firmly.

D	V	CDR3
NA	TRBV20-1	CSARDTDSGPGYTF
NA	TRBV11-2	CASSPQWLDSPYEQYF
NA	TRBV6-5	CASRGGATEAFF
NA	TRBV10-3	CAISESGFGADTQYF
NA	TRBV4-2	CASSPMKGGQAINYGYTF
TRBD2	TRBV6-5	CASGGTSGGDNEQYF
NA	TRBV7-2	CASSPRRSGLQYF
NA	TRBV27	CASHLGRGYSNQPQHF
NA	TRBV20-1	CSARGTGMGTDTQYF
NA	TRBV29-1	CSVVGPEAFF
NA	TRBV6-1	CASIMDNQDLNTEAFF
NA	TRBV5-6	CASSARTGQGQPQHF
TRBD2	TRBV7-9	CASAPLEGLAFDEQYF
NA	TRBV5-1	CASSYIPGEETQYF
NA	TRBV25-1	CASSPFLHPYEQYF
NA	TRBV7-2	CASSPRGFDQPQHF
NA	TRBV12-5	CASGLLPQQPQHF
NA	TRBV28	CASSLPAGKNEQFF
TRBD1	TRBV7-9	CASSFPRQGSVYNEQFF
NA	TRBV5-1	CASSLLTGEFTYEQYF
TRBD1	TRBV5-5	CASSLAGTAYSYEQYF
TRBD1	TRBV27	CASSPRDSRNPYGYTF
NA	TRBV7-8	CASSLDRRRAQYF
TRBD1	TRBV5-6	CVSSRRDRSPPGANVLTF
NA	TRBV7-8	CASSPSPGVGTDTQYF
TRBD1	TRBV7-8	CASSPTTGRGGIYGYTF
NA	TRBV5-8	CASSLGWDSDTDTQYF
NA	TRBV7-9	CASSLVGRRDYNEQFF
TRBD1	TRBV5-1	CASRPGQGIGETQYF
NA	TRBV5-4	CASSRRGSETEAFF
TRBD2	TRBV5-1	CASSLAGTSGGTLEQYF
NA	TRBV20-1	CSAGRREASNQPQHF
NA	TRBV6-5	CASSYSSESRETQYF
TRBD1	TRBV29-1	CSVADRVVSEQYF
TRBD2	TRBV11-2	CASTPAGGHYNEQFF
TRBD1	TRBV18	CASSPSGQIGGYTF
NA	TRBV28	CASRPRDSNQPQHF
TRBD2	TRBV29-1	CSVEVARGVSTDTQYF
TRBD1	TRBV7-8	CASSFRGTGGDDQPQHF
TRBD1	TRBV20-1	CSARAGQAIPYEQYF
TRBD1	TRBV5-1	CASSLDGTGYTEAFF
NA	TRBV28	CASSFSEQGNSPLHF
NA	TRBV5-1	CASSLEGGRNEQYF
NA	TRBV9	CASSGYSEGEQYF
TRBD1	TRBV7-9	CASSYADRENYGYTF
TRBD1	TRBV7-7	CASSKLGTDQETQYF
NA	TRBV4-1	CASSQGSGKYEQYF
NA	TRBV7-8	CASSLGGHLSRETQYF
TRBD2	TRBV6-5	CASSYRRGLAGGTYMGEQFF
TRBD2	TRBV6-2/TRBV6-3	CASNPSGAYNEQFF
NA	TRBV6-2/TRBV6-3	CASGDRVSYEQYF
NA	TRBV6-1	CASKEDTGELFF
NA	TRBV4-2	CASSQYAKGGEAFF